This T cell receptor beta chain was profiled in a study of blood T cell repertoires in COVID-19. Background on the study: From the United States, Italy and Spain came samples of acute and convalescent COVID-19. The cDNA or gDNA used as material had been derived from T cells, B-cell-depleted T cells, or PBMCs.

Per the original methods: Researchers report that nucleated cell counts were estimated from reference gene primer amplification. TCRdb keeps only in-frame clones here, not all; method: immunoSEQ multiplex PCR. V and J calls and clone size are given by that table; D and trimming were obtained from the DNA. Of 100,000 to 150,000 clones in the sample, around 85% are singletons; the top ten hold 15% to 20%. The CDR3 loop spans 16 amino acids. J was trimmed by 1 base and V by 0 bases; bases with no gene match: 5. The V gene's germline CDR1 is SGHKS and CDR2 YYEKEE (reference sequence). The clonotype originates from a woman of 80 years or more with acute or convalescent COVID-19. The rearrangement links TRBV5-5 to TRBJ2-7; 9 bases match TRBD1. Sequencing input: peripheral blood. The CDR3 bases are TGTGCCAGCAGCTTGGCCCCGGGACAGGGTTCCTACGAGCAGTACTTC. This translates into CASSLAPGQGSYEQYF. Full variable domain (remainder filled in from reference TRBV5-5 and TRBJ2-7): DAGVTQSPTHLIKTRGQQVTLRCSPISGHKSVSWYQQVLGQGPQFIFQYYEKEERGRGNFPDRFSARQFPNYSSELNVNALLLGDSALYLCASSLAPGQGSYEQYFGPGTRLTVT.